The rows below give T cell receptor beta chains drawn from one sample of a study of blood T cell repertoires in COVID-19. Using immunoSEQ multiplex PCR, the repertoire was profiled, and TCRdb retains in-frame clones only, with some absent. Of 200,000 to 250,000 clones listed, around 80% are singletons. Sequenced input: peripheral blood. Every receptor here comes from a woman aged 25-40 years with COVID-19, enrolled during active disease. The CDR3 runs from the conserved cysteine through the conserved F or W. Each record gives: clone size, V gene, J gene, CDR3 protein. The size field is filled for only some rows; it gives once, few, many or a size class.

-	TRBV6-5	TRBJ1-4	CASSLRTGHNEKLFF
once	TRBV28	TRBJ1-2	CASSLRGGGNGYTF
-	TRBV2	TRBJ2-5	CASSGVAGVETQYF
-	TRBV3-1/TRBV3-2	TRBJ2-5	CASSQSVLARETQYF
once	TRBV5-1	TRBJ2-7	CASSFGQSRNEQYF
-	TRBV2	TRBJ1-6	CASGKEGAESPLHF
-	TRBV7-8	TRBJ1-5	CASSLPDSNQPQHF
few	TRBV19	TRBJ1-1	CASSKLGGTEAFF
-	TRBV7-9	TRBJ2-2	CASSYLNGGGANTGELFF
-	TRBV2	TRBJ1-4	CASSADRDEKLFF
-	TRBV6-1	TRBJ2-3	CASSGSGTGGADTQYF
-	TRBV9	TRBJ1-6	CASAESPSYNSPLHF
-	TRBV7-3	TRBJ1-5	CASSLPGQPVYNTGQPQHF
-	TRBV19	TRBJ2-3	CASSIRGLAGGPPMDTQYF
-	TRBV28	TRBJ2-1	CASSFLAGRGEQFF
few	TRBV7-9	TRBJ2-5	CASSSERRERETQYF
-	TRBV5-6	TRBJ2-4	CASTLGGAGNIQYF
-	TRBV30	TRBJ2-7	CAWGFGTGGFSYEQYF
-	TRBV13	TRBJ1-1	CASSFFMDSENTEAFF
-	TRBV5-5	TRBJ2-5	CASSLRQGGETQYF
-	TRBV6-2/TRBV6-3	TRBJ2-3	CASSYGRGYGDTQYF
-	TRBV6-5	TRBJ2-5	CASMRAFGETQYF
-	TRBV7-9	TRBJ2-7	CASRGTGVREQYF
-	TRBV15	TRBJ1-2	CATSREAGPYGYTF
-	TRBV29-1	TRBJ2-7	CSVFEGAYEQYF
-	TRBV5-1	TRBJ2-3	CASSTTNTDTQYF
-	TRBV6-5	TRBJ1-2	CASSVASGYTF
-	TRBV7-2	TRBJ2-1	CASPPRGAGPHNEQFF